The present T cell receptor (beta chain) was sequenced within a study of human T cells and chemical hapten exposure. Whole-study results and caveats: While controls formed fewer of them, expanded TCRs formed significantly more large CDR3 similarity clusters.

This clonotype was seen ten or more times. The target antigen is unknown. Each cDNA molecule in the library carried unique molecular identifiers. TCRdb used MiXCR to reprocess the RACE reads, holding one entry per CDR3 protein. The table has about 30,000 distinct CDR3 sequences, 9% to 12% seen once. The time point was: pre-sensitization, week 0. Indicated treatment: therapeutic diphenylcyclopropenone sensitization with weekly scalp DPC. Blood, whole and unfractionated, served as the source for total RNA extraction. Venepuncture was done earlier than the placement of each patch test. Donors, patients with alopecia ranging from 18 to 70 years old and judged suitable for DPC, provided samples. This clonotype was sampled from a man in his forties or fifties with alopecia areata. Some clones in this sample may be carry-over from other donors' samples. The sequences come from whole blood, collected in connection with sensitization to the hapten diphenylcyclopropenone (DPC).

The DNA for the CDR3 is TGTGCCACCAGTGATTTGCGACTAGCGGATACGCAGTATTTT. Amino acids: CATSDLRLADTQYF. The rearrangement links TRBV24-1 to TRBJ2-3, with 8 nucleotides matching TRBD2. The CDR3 is made up of 14 amino acids. Germline V gene sequence: CDR1 KGHDR, CDR2 SFDVKD. V lost 0 bases and J lost 6; bases outside the gene matches: 1.